One sample yielded the 24 T cell receptor beta chains listed below, sequenced in a study of regulatory and conventional T cells in RAG deficiency (TCRdb year 2017). Before genomic DNA extraction, conventional CD4+ T cells were isolated from blood as CD25-low CD127-high cells. Library preparation used the immunoSEQ multiplex PCR assay. TCRdb limited this immuneACCESS table to in-frame rearrangements with V and J called. A share of clones is missing; checked studies link under half to unresolved V genes, and the rest is unexplained. The sample yields fewer than 30,000 clones; 90% to 95% were counted once. The leading ten clones occupy under 0.2% of the sample. The same data also went into a second study, on regulatory T cells. Looking at the second paper: For the multiplex PCR, 52 forward TRBV primers and 13 reverse TRBJ primers were used, and amplification bias was corrected with both assay-based and computational methods.

What was sequenced was CD25- CD4+ T cells sorted from blood. These receptors were taken from a human donor in good health.

V is TRBV7-9 and J is TRBJ1-5, with a weak D call TRBD1 (6 bases). V was pared by 6 bases and J by 8 bases, with 17 bases between. Germline assignment: CDR1 SEHNR and CDR2 FQNEAQ (reference sequence). This CDR3 comprises 14 residues. In DNA, the CDR3 is TGTGCCAGCAGTACCTTGGGGGGGCCGAAGCCCCAGCATTTT. Encoded protein: CASSTLGGPKPQHF.

The chain uses TRBV19 and TRBJ1-1; perhaps TRBD1 as D (5 bases). The CDR3 is 16 amino acids. Looked up from germline, CDR1 is LNHDA and CDR2 is SQIVND (reference sequence). V was clipped by 7 bases and J by 1 base, with 19 bases between them. The CDR3 DNA reads as TGTGCCAGTACCACGGGACTCTATGACAAGAACACTGAAGCTTTCTTT. Translated: CASTTGLYDKNTEAFF.

This clone was picked up one time. This sequence joins TRBV6-5 and TRBJ2-7, with D tentatively TRBD2 (6 bases). The ends were cut back, 2 bases at V and 2 bases at J, with 10 bases in the middle. CDR3 length: 14 residues. Per germline, CDR1 MNHEY and CDR2 SVGAGI. The CDR3 DNA sequence: TGTGCCAGCAGTTACGCCGGGACTCCCTACGAGCAGTACTTC. Protein sequence: CASSYAGTPYEQYF.

This chain uses TRBV27 with TRBJ1-4, with 9 nucleotides matching TRBD1. CDR3 length equals 18 residues. Looked up from germline, CDR1 is MNHEY and CDR2 is SMNVEV (reference sequence). The V gene end was trimmed by 7 bases and the J gene end by 0 bases; junction bases not matched to a gene: 12. CDR3 protein: CASTSFGQGWSTNEKLFF. CDR3 DNA sequence: TGTGCCAGCACTTCCTTCGGACAGGGGTGGTCAACTAATGAAAAACTGTTTTTT.

V and J are TRBV28 and TRBJ1-4; 8 bases align to TRBD1. The germline V gene has CDR1 MDHEN and CDR2 SYDVKM. V lost 3 bases and J lost 4; bases outside the gene matches: 10. CDR3 length: 17 amino acids. CDR3 amino acids: CASSFRDWDRFNEKLFF. In DNA, the CDR3 is TGTGCCAGCAGTTTTAGAGATTGGGACAGGTTTAATGAAAAACTGTTTTTT.

The chain links TRBV6-6 to TRBJ1-4; D unresolved. Between the trimmed V and J ends, which lost 2 bases and 1 base, there was a span of 8 bases. Germline V gene data show CDR1 as MNHNY and CDR2 as SVGAGI (reference sequence). This CDR3 has 15 amino acids. CDR3 DNA sequence: TGTGCCAGCAGTTACGAGAGGGTAACTAATGAAAAACTGTTTTTT. Translated, it gives CASSYERVTNEKLFF.

The chain has TRBV25-1 and TRBJ2-3; 9 positions match TRBD1. From germline, CDR1 is MGHDK and CDR2 SYGVNS. This CDR3 spans 14 amino acids. V trimming: 9 bases; J trimming: 3 bases; junction bases outside the gene matches: 7. CDR3 in amino acids: CASSEQGATDTQYF. In nucleotides, the CDR3 is TGTGCCAGTAGCGAACAGGGGGCGACAGATACGCAGTATTTT. Based on the CDR3 plus reference TRBV25-1 and TRBJ2-3, the full variable domain is EADIYQTPRYLVIGTGKKITLECSQTMGHDKMYWYQQDPGMELHLIHYSYGVNSTEKGDLSSESTVSRIRTEHFPLTLESARPSHTSQYLCASSEQGATDTQYFGPGTRLTVL.

The CDR3 DNA is TGTGCCAGCAGCTTGGTTGACAGGGAGAATGGCTACACCTTC. Encoded protein: CASSLVDRENGYTF. The chain links TRBV5-4 to TRBJ1-2; 7 bases align to TRBD1. The V segment lost 0 bases and the J segment 6 bases; nucleotides outside the gene matches: 5. CDR3 length equals 14 residues. Germline V gives CDR1 SGHNT, CDR2 YYREEE (reference sequence). The whole variable domain, filled in from reference TRBV5-4 and TRBJ1-2, reads ETGVTQSPTHLIKTRGQQVTLRCSSQSGHNTVSWYQQALGQGPQFIFQYYREEENGRGNFPPRFSGLQFPNYSSELNVNALELDDSALYLCASSLVDRENGYTFGSGTRLTVV.

The rearrangement uses TRBV7-6 and TRBJ1-1; 7 bases are shared with TRBD1. Unmatched junction bases numbered 8, after V lost 1 base and J lost 0 bases. Germline CDR1 SGHVS, CDR2 FNYEAQ. This CDR3 has 17 residues. CDR3 sequence reads: CASSLVGTASVNTEAFF. The CDR3 DNA is TGTGCCAGCAGCTTAGTTGGGACAGCATCTGTGAACACTGAAGCTTTCTTT.

V is TRBV19 and J is TRBJ1-4; possible D gene TRBD1, 5 bases. This CDR3 spans 14 amino acids. Germline V CDR1 and CDR2: LNHDA, SQIVND (reference sequence). V was trimmed by 6 bases and J by 0 bases, leaving 8 bases between them. In DNA, the CDR3 is TGTGCCAGTAGAACAGGCCCAACTAATGAAAAACTGTTTTTT. Translated: CASRTGPTNEKLFF.

This clone has a single count. The chain links TRBV11-2 to TRBJ1-1, with D possibly being TRBD1 (6 bases). The V end was cut by 2 bases, the J end by 3 bases, with 10 bases between. CDR1 is SGHAT, CDR2 FQNNGV, per germline. CDR3 length: 14 amino acids. Here the CDR3 reads CASSLRGAYTEAFF. The CDR3 DNA reads TGTGCCAGCAGCTTACGGGGGGCGTACACTGAAGCTTTCTTT. The full variable domain, in which reference TRBV11-2 and TRBJ1-1 provide the parts outside the CDR3, is EAGVAQSPRYKIIEKRQSVAFWCNPISGHATLYWYQQILGQGPKLLIQFQNNGVVDDSQLPKDRFSAERLKGVDSTLKIQPAKLEDSAVYLCASSLRGAYTEAFFGQGTRLTVV.

The rearrangement joins TRBV6-5 to TRBJ2-1; TRBD1 matches at 10 bases. The germline gives CDR1 MNHEY, CDR2 SVGAGI. With V trimmed by 6 bases and J by 5 bases, 4 bases remained unmatched. The CDR3 has 14 residues. The CDR3 DNA follows: TGTGCCAGCAGCCGGGACAGGGGCAACAATGAGCAGTTCTTC. Its protein is CASSRDRGNNEQFF.

The chain couples TRBV28 to TRBJ1-2; D not resolved. Trimming cost V 3 bases and J 2 bases, with 10 bases left between them. The CDR3 sequence is 14 residues long. The germline V gene has CDR1 MDHEN and CDR2 SYDVKM. The CDR3 loop is CASSFGLWNYGYTF. Here the CDR3 DNA reads TGTGCCAGCAGTTTCGGGTTATGGAACTATGGCTACACCTTC.

The chain is built from TRBV5-6 and TRBJ2-7, with D possibly matching TRBD2 (5 bases). The CDR3 has 16 residues. Looked up from germline, CDR1 is SGHDT and CDR2 is YYEEEE. Trimming removed 4 bases from V and 0 bases from J, with 17 bases in between. CDR3 residues: CASSPEGSDASYEQYF. The CDR3 coding sequence is TGTGCCAGCAGCCCCGAGGGCTCGGACGCCTCCTACGAGCAGTACTTC.

The V gene is TRBV30, the J gene TRBJ1-1, with D possibly TRBD1 on 5 matching bases. The CDR3 is 13 amino acids. V lost 5 bases to trimming and J lost 3 bases, with 13 bases between them. In germline, CDR1 is GTSNPN, CDR2 SVGIG (reference sequence). The CDR3 region is CAWDPGGDTEAFF. For the CDR3, the DNA is TGTGCCTGGGACCCCGGGGGGGACACTGAAGCTTTCTTT.

The rearrangement uses TRBV7-9 and TRBJ2-7; 7 positions match TRBD1. The CDR3 is made up of 14 amino acids. V dropped 1 base and J dropped 7; count of bases not matched to a gene: 7. Germline CDR1 SEHNR, CDR2 FQNEAQ (reference sequence). CDR3 DNA: TGTGCCAGCAGCTTAGAGGGGGCGCCGGGTGAGCAGTACTTC. This translates into CASSLEGAPGEQYF.

J is TRBJ1-1 and V is TRBV5-1; D is unclear. This CDR3 comprises 14 residues. V shed 2 bases and J shed 6 bases, with 14 bases lying between them. Germline-derived CDR1 and CDR2 are SGHRS and YFSETQ. As DNA, the CDR3 is TGCGCCAGCAGCTTCTACAGTTCATTGCCTGAAGCTTTCTTT. Translating gives CASSFYSSLPEAFF.

This CDR3 reads CASSQNNKGQGFTEAFF. The CDR3 nucleotides are TGCGCCAGCAGCCAAAATAATAAGGGACAGGGTTTCACTGAAGCTTTCTTT. This chain links TRBV4-1 with TRBJ1-1; 9 positions match TRBD1. Germline trimming cut 2 bases from V and 4 bases from J; bases unmatched to any gene: 11. The CDR3 extends over 17 amino acids. Per the germline V gene, CDR1 is MGHRA and CDR2 is YSYEKL.

The V call is TRBV15, the J call TRBJ1-3; D remains unclear. The CDR3 is made up of 15 amino acids. The ends were cut back, 5 bases at V and 2 bases at J, with 13 bases in the middle. Germline lookup yields CDR1 LNHNV and CDR2 YYDKDF (reference sequence). The CDR3 region is CATSPGSVAGNTIYF. CDR3 nucleotides: TGTGCCACCAGCCCGGGGAGTGTGGCTGGAAACACCATATATTTT.

This chain links TRBV28 with TRBJ1-6, with 11 nucleotides matching TRBD1. Germline CDR1 is MDHEN and CDR2 is SYDVKM. The CDR3 is 14 amino acids. With 6 bases clipped from V and 9 bases from J, the junction kept 4 bases outside the gene matches. In DNA, the CDR3 is TGTGCCAGCAGGCCCGGGACAGGGGGTTCACCCCTCCACTTT. It is translated as CASRPGTGGSPLHF.

This clone was recorded only once. The J gene is TRBJ1-5, the V gene TRBV6-1; no definite D call. Germline V gene lookup returns CDR1 MNHNS and CDR2 SASEGT. The V end lost 1 base, the J end lost 0 bases, and 10 bases lay between the germline ends. The CDR3 has 16 amino acids. In DNA form, the CDR3 reads TGTGCCAGCAGTGAAGGAGGGATGTATAGCAATCAGCCCCAGCATTTT. Protein: CASSEGGMYSNQPQHF.

The chain couples TRBV6-1 to TRBJ1-1, with 7 bases lining up with TRBD1. Germline lookup yields CDR1 MNHNS and CDR2 SASEGT. With 9 bases clipped from V and 0 bases from J, the junction kept 10 bases outside the gene matches. This CDR3 has 15 residues. Here the CDR3 reads CASTGAPDMNTEAFF. CDR3 coding DNA: TGTGCCAGTACAGGGGCCCCGGATATGAACACTGAAGCTTTCTTT.

The chain uses TRBV6-5 and TRBJ1-6; 10 bases align to TRBD1. The V gene's germline CDR1 is MNHEY and CDR2 SVGAGI. This CDR3 contains 15 residues. With V trimmed by 1 base and J by 8 bases, 2 bases remained unmatched. The chain's CDR3 is CASSYFGTGDSPLHF. Here the CDR3 DNA reads TGTGCCAGCAGTTACTTCGGGACAGGGGATTCACCCCTCCACTTT.

The chain employs TRBV18 and TRBJ2-7, with TRBD1 matching 11 bases. The germline V gene encodes CDR1 KGHSH and CDR2 LQKENI. The CDR3 runs to 15 residues. The V segment lost 4 bases and the J segment 6 bases; nucleotides outside the gene matches: 8. CDR3 nucleotides: TGTGCCAGCTCACTGGGTACCGGGACAGGGGGCGAGCAGTACTTC. Translating gives CASSLGTGTGGEQYF.